Listed here is a single T cell receptor (beta chain). Its specificity is unknown. The data stem from a study of post-analysis software for immune sequencing data. CDR1 and CDR2 (germline): SGDLS, YYNGEE. CDR3 length equals 16 residues. Trimming took off 4 bases at V and 0 bases at J, with 15 bases between the two ends. Prepared TCR beta cDNA libraries contained unique molecular identifiers. When about 1 to 11 million T cells were used, they gave 500,000 or so cDNA molecules. TCRdb re-analysed the PCR reads in MiXCR, keeping a single row per CDR3 protein. The sample records a few hundred thousand distinct CDR3 sequences, roughly 38% being singletons. The study's findings and limits: About 5 TRBV segments (TRBV5-6, TRBV5-1 and TRBV20-1 among them) occurred more frequently in patients than in controls. Same-batch preparations were strongly co-clustered by F measure. Multiple sclerosis was associated with a significant reduction in normalized Chao1 diversity relative to controls.

This rearrangement joins TRBV9 to TRBJ2-3; a possible D gene is TRBD2 (6 bases). The sequencing input was blood. This sequence was found in a girl aged 10 to 17 with multiple sclerosis. The CDR3 region is CASSSGGGLSTDTQYF. CDR3 nucleotides: TGTGCCAGCAGCTCCGGTGGTGGACTAAGCACAGATACGCAGTATTTT.